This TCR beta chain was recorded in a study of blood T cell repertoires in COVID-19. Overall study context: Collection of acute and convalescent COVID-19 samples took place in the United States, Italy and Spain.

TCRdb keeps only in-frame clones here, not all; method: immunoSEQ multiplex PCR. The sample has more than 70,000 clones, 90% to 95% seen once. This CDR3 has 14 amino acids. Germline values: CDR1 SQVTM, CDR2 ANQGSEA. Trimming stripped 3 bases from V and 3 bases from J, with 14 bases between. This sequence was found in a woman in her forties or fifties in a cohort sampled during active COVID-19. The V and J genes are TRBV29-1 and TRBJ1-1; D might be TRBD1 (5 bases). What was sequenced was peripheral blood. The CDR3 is CSVEASLGDTEAFF. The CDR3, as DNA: TGCAGCGTTGAGGCCTCGCTAGGGGACACTGAAGCTTTCTTT.